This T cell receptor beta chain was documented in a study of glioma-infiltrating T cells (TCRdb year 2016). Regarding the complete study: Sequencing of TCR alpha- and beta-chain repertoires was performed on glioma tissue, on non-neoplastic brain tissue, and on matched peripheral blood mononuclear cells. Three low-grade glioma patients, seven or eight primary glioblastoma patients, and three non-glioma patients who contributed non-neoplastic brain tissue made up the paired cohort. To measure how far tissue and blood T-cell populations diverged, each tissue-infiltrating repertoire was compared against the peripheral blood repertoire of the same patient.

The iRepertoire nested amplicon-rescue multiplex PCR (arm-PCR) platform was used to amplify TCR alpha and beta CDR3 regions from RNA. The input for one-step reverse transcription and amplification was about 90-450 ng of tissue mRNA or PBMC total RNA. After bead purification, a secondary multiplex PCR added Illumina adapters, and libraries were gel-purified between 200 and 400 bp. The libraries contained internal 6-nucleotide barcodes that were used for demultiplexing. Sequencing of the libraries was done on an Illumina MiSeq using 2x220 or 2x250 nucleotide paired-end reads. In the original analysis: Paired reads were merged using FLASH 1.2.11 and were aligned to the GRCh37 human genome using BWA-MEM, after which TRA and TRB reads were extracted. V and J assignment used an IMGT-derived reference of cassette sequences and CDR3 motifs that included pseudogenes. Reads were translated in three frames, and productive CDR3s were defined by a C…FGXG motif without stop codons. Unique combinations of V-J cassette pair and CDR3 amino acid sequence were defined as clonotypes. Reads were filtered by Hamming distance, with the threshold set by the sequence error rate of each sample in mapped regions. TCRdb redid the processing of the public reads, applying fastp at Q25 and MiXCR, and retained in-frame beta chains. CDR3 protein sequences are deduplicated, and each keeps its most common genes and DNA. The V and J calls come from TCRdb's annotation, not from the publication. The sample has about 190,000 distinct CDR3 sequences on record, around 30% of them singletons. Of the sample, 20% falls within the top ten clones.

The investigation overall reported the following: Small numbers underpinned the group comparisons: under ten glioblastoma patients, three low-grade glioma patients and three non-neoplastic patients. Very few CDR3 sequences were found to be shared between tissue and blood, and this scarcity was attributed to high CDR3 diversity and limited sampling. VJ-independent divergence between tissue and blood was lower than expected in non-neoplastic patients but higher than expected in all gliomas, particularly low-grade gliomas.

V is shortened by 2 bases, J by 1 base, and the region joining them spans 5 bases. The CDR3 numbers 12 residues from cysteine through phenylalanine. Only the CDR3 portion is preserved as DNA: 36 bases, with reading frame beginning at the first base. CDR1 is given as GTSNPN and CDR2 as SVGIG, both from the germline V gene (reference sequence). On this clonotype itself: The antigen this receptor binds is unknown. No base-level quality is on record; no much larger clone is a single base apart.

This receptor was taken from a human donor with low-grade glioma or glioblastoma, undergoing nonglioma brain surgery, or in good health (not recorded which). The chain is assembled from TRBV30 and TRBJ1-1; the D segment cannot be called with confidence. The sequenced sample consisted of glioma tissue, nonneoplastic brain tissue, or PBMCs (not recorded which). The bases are TGTGCCTGGAGTTCGGGGAACACTGAAGCTTTCTTT. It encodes CAWSSGNTEAFF.